These 15 T cell receptor beta chains came from one sample sequenced in a study of blood T cell repertoires in COVID-19. The data were produced by immunoSEQ multiplex PCR, yet TCRdb's version contains in-frame clones alone and is incomplete. Found here are about 200,000 clones, roughly 85% of them singletons; the top ten hold around a fifth. The sequenced sample consisted of peripheral blood. These receptors all stem from a man in his sixties with active or convalescent COVID-19.

The rearrangement links TRBV11-3 to TRBJ2-3, with D possibly TRBD1 on 6 matching bases. The CDR3 loop spans 13 amino acids. V lost 8 bases, J lost 0 bases, and 9 bases lay in between. Germline CDR1 is SGHNT and CDR2 is YENEEA. The CDR3 protein is CASSGASTDTQYF. For the CDR3, the DNA is TGTGCCAGCTCAGGGGCAAGCACAGATACGCAGTATTTT.

V gene TRBV27 combines with J gene TRBJ2-3; D gene ambiguous. V gave up 6 bases and J gave up 2 bases, with 9 bases separating them. This CDR3 contains 13 residues. Germline V gene lookup returns CDR1 MNHEY and CDR2 SMNVEV (reference sequence). For the CDR3, the DNA is TGTGCCAGCAGGGCCCGAACCACAGATACGCAGTATTTT. Protein sequence: CASRARTTDTQYF.

This sequence joins TRBV4-2 and TRBJ2-1; tentatively, D is TRBD2 (5 bases). Trimming shortened V by 1 base and J by 6 bases, and 19 bases separated the two germline ends. The germline V gene has CDR1 LGHNA and CDR2 YNFKEQ. The CDR3 runs to 17 residues. The CDR3 DNA sequence: TGTGCCAGCAGCCAAGGCGTATCCCTAGCATCTCTCAATGAGCAGTTCTTC. This gives the protein CASSQGVSLASLNEQFF.

V gene TRBV7-9 combines with J gene TRBJ1-4; maybe TRBD1 (5 bases). This CDR3 contains 15 residues. V dropped 3 bases and J dropped 5 bases, with 13 bases sitting between them. Germline CDR1 reads SEHNR; CDR2 reads FQNEAQ (reference sequence). The chain's CDR3 is CASSLGGLVNEKLFF. CDR3 nucleotides: TGTGCCAGCAGCTTGGGGGGATTAGTGAATGAAAAACTGTTTTTT.

The DNA of the CDR3 is TGCGCCAGCAGCCAAGATTGGGGGGGAATTAGCAATCAGCCCCAGCATTTT. Translation gives CASSQDWGGISNQPQHF. V usage is TRBV4-1 and J usage is TRBJ1-5, with D maybe TRBD1 (5 bases). V shed 0 bases and J shed 0 bases, with 12 bases lying between them. CDR1 MGHRA and CDR2 YSYEKL come from the germline V gene. The CDR3 sequence is 17 residues long.

This clone showed up just once. This chain joins TRBV5-1 and TRBJ1-2; a possible D gene is TRBD1 (5 bases). V lost 3 bases to trimming and J lost 5 bases, with 8 bases between them. Germline loops: CDR1 SGHRS, CDR2 YFSETQ. This CDR3 is 12 amino acids long. The CDR3 here is CASSWGEYGYTF. CDR3 nucleotides: TGCGCCAGCAGCTGGGGGGAATATGGCTACACCTTC.

The V gene is TRBV7-2, the J gene TRBJ2-2; TRBD1 agrees at 9 bases. The ends lost 5 bases at V and 6 bases at J; junction bases unmatched: 10. The germline gives CDR1 SGHTA, CDR2 FQGNSA. CDR3 size: 16 residues. CDR3 sequence reads: CASSQYRGQGSGELFF. In nucleotides, the CDR3 is TGTGCCAGCAGCCAATACAGGGGGCAGGGGTCCGGGGAGCTGTTTTTT. The whole variable domain, remainder taken from reference TRBV7-2 and TRBJ2-2, is GAGVSQSPSNKVTEKGKDVELRCDPISGHTALYWYRQSLGQGLEFLIYFQGNSAPDKSGLPSDRFSAERTGGSVSTLTIQRTQQEDSAVYLCASSQYRGQGSGELFFGEGSRLTVL.

V usage is TRBV6-5 and J usage is TRBJ2-1; 7 nucleotides match TRBD1. Germline V gene sequence: CDR1 MNHEY, CDR2 SVGAGI. The CDR3 totals 12 residues. V was pared by 6 bases and J by 5 bases, with 1 base of the junction left unmatched. The CDR3 coding sequence is TGTGCCAGCAGAACAGGGGACAATGAGCAGTTCTTC. Protein: CASRTGDNEQFF.

This sequence joins TRBV7-9 and TRBJ2-7, with 7 bases matching TRBD1. CDR3 size: 14 residues. V shed 5 bases and J 5 bases; nucleotides not matched to a gene: 9. Germline V CDR1 and CDR2: SEHNR, FQNEAQ (reference sequence). The CDR3 DNA reads as TGTGCCAGCAGCAGTTTGTCCGACAGGGACGAGCAGTACTTC. It codes for CASSSLSDRDEQYF.

The DNA of the CDR3 is TGTGCCACCAGCAGAGATGAGACAGGGTATCAGCCCCAGCATTTT. This encodes CATSRDETGYQPQHF. The genes are TRBV15 and TRBJ1-5, with 7 bases fitting TRBD1. Germline CDR1 is LNHNV and CDR2 is YYDKDF (reference sequence). The trim removed 0 bases at V and 5 bases at J, leaving 4 bases unmatched. CDR3 size: 15 residues.

V is TRBV18 and J is TRBJ1-6; D gene unclear. The CDR3 is 13 amino acids. Deletions cut 2 bases from V and 7 bases from J, with 6 bases between. CDR1 and CDR2 (germline): KGHSH, LQKENI. In DNA, the CDR3 is TGTGCCAGCTCACCAGAGATGAATTCACCCCTCCACTTT. Protein product: CASSPEMNSPLHF.

The CDR3 sequence is CSASGSRFHNEQFF. CDR3 nucleotides: TGCAGTGCTAGTGGGTCCAGGTTTCACAATGAGCAGTTCTTC. The chain carries TRBV20-1 and TRBJ2-1; D unresolved. Germline values: CDR1 DFQATT, CDR2 SNEGSKA (reference sequence). V shed 3 bases and J shed 5 bases, with 14 bases lying between them. CDR3 length: 14 amino acids.

This chain joins TRBV18 and TRBJ2-2, with 9 bases identical to TRBD1. V was clipped by 3 bases and J by 5 bases; unmatched bases: 4. The CDR3 sequence is 15 residues long. Germline CDR1 KGHSH, CDR2 LQKENI. CDR3 protein: CASSPLDRGTGELFF. The DNA for the CDR3 is TGTGCCAGCTCACCGCTAGACAGGGGGACCGGGGAGCTGTTTTTT.

The chain recombines TRBV20-1 with TRBJ2-7; 7 bases are shared with TRBD1. V gave up 3 bases and J gave up 5 bases; unmatched junction bases: 4. Germline V gene data show CDR1 as DFQATT and CDR2 as SNEGSKA (reference sequence). The CDR3 has 12 residues. In nucleotides, the CDR3 is TGCAGTGCTAGTGACAGGGCCGACGAGCAGTACTTC. This encodes CSASDRADEQYF.

The chain is built from TRBV5-1 and TRBJ2-2; 9 nucleotides agree with TRBD2. The V gene's germline CDR1 is SGHRS and CDR2 YFSETQ. The CDR3 spans 17 residues. The ends lost 3 bases at V and 2 bases at J; junction bases unmatched: 8. The CDR3 DNA reads TGCGCCAGCAGCTCGGCGGTAGCGGGGGCTAACACCGGGGAGCTGTTTTTT. The encoded protein is CASSSAVAGANTGELFF.